This TCR beta chain is from a study of shared clonotypes between healthy human individuals. Study details: Each donor contributed plates that comprised three CD4 naive, three CD4 memory, two CD8 naive and one CD8 memory.

Naive CD8 cells lacked CD45RO, underwent positive selection for CCR7 and left out terminally differentiated effector memory CD45RA+ cells. Method: immunoSEQ multiplex PCR; TCRdb's copy keeps in-frame clones and lacks some. The sample shows millions of clones, approximately 94% of them seen only once. Germline CDR1 SGHTA, CDR2 FQGNSA. J was trimmed by 8 bases and V by 1 base; bases with no gene match: 3. The CDR3 contains 14 residues. The receptor comes from a young man in good health. Some clones in this sample may be carry-over from other donors' samples. Sample: naive CD8+ T cells from PBMCs. The chain links TRBV7-2 to TRBJ2-1; 9 nucleotides align to TRBD2. In nucleotides, the CDR3 is TGTGCCAGCAGCTTAGAGACTAGCGGTGATGAGCAGTTCTTC. Encoded protein: CASSLETSGDEQFF.